Following are 16 T cell receptor beta chains from one sample sequenced in a study of blood T cell repertoires in COVID-19. Only in-frame clones appear in the TCRdb table, and some are missing; sequencing was by immunoSEQ multiplex PCR. The profile shows fewer than 150,000 clones, 75% to 90% of them singletons. The sequencing input was PBMCs or T cells enriched from blood (not recorded which). The receptors shown here come from a man over 45 in a cohort exposed to, infected with or recovered from COVID-19 (not recorded which).

The chain combines TRBV30 with TRBJ1-6; D perhaps matches TRBD1 (5 bases). There are 11 residues in the CDR3. Trimming left V 5 bases short and J 7 bases short, with 6 bases between. From germline, CDR1 is GTSNPN and CDR2 SVGIG (reference sequence). The CDR3 is CAWAGNSPLHF. The CDR3 nucleotides are TGTGCCTGGGCAGGGAATTCACCCCTCCACTTT.

The rearrangement uses TRBV19 and TRBJ1-5; possible D gene TRBD1, 5 bases. The CDR3 has 16 amino acids. Germline V gene sequence: CDR1 LNHDA, CDR2 SQIVND (reference sequence). The germline V and J ends were trimmed by 5 bases and 2 bases, with 16 bases remaining between them. CDR3 region: CASSFEVGAGNQPQHF. The CDR3 DNA reads as TGTGCCAGTAGTTTCGAGGTAGGGGCCGGCAATCAGCCCCAGCATTTT.

The J gene is TRBJ1-6, the V gene TRBV7-2; no clear D gene. The V gene's germline CDR1 is SGHTA and CDR2 FQGNSA. V was clipped by 3 bases and J by 5 bases, with 8 bases between them. The CDR3 sequence is 14 residues long. The CDR3 DNA reads as TGTGCCAGCAGCTTGCAGCGAGATAATTCACCCCTCCACTTT. Translation gives CASSLQRDNSPLHF.

The chain links TRBV7-8 to TRBJ2-5; TRBD1 might be the D (6 bases). Germline lookup yields CDR1 SGHVS and CDR2 FQNEAQ. V shed 5 bases and J shed 2 bases, with 9 bases lying between them. The CDR3 length is 13 residues. DNA for the CDR3: TGTGCCAGCAGCCGTGGACAGCAAGAGACCCAGTACTTC. Protein product: CASSRGQQETQYF.

The V and J genes are TRBV29-1 and TRBJ2-1; no clear D. Per the germline V gene, CDR1 is SQVTM and CDR2 is ANQGSEA. The CDR3 extends over 13 amino acids. The ends were cut back, 6 bases at V and 1 base at J, with 10 bases in the middle. CDR3 protein: CSVRDPSYNEQFF. The CDR3 DNA reads TGCAGCGTCCGCGATCCTTCCTACAATGAGCAGTTCTTC.

The V and J genes are TRBV7-8 and TRBJ1-4; D perhaps matches TRBD1 (6 bases). Germline V lookup: CDR1 SGHVS, CDR2 FQNEAQ. The CDR3 sequence is 13 residues long. V lost 1 base to trimming and J lost 7 bases, with 7 bases between them. CDR3 loop: CASSLVQGEKLFF. The CDR3, as DNA: TGTGCCAGCAGCTTAGTACAGGGTGAAAAACTGTTTTTT.

In DNA form, the CDR3 reads TGTGCCAGCTCACGACAAAATCTCCAGGAACAAGCAACTAATGAAAAACTGTTTTTT. Translating gives CASSRQNLQEQATNEKLFF. V is TRBV18 and J is TRBJ1-4, with D hard to call. The V end lost 4 bases, the J end lost 0 bases, and 21 bases lay between the germline ends. Germline V gene sequence: CDR1 KGHSH, CDR2 LQKENI. CDR3 size: 19 residues. The full variable domain, its missing parts supplied by reference TRBV18 and TRBJ1-4, is NAGVMQNPRHLVRRRGQEARLRCSPMKGHSHVYWYRQLPEEGLKFMVYLQKENIIDESGMPKERFSAEFPKEGPSILRIQQVVRGDSAAYFCASSRQNLQEQATNEKLFFGSGTQLSVL.

The chain has TRBV10-3 and TRBJ1-2; 7 nucleotides align to TRBD1. The V segment lost 7 bases and the J segment 8 bases; nucleotides outside the gene matches: 13. CDR1 and CDR2 from the germline V gene are ENHRY and SYGVKD. CDR3 length: 14 residues. The CDR3 DNA reads TGTGCCATCAATACCGGGACAGCCTGGGGAGGCTACACCTTC. Translation: CAINTGTAWGGYTF.

The chain is built from TRBV14 and TRBJ1-4; D might be TRBD1 (6 bases). The germline V gene encodes CDR1 SGHDN and CDR2 FVKESK. Trimming took off 1 base at V and 0 bases at J, with 9 bases between the two ends. This CDR3 spans 16 amino acids. DNA for the CDR3: TGTGCCAGCAGCCAAGTTGGGGGCGCAACTAATGAAAAACTGTTTTTT. This translates into CASSQVGGATNEKLFF.

The chain couples TRBV7-9 to TRBJ2-7; a weak D match, TRBD2 (6 bases). Germline CDR1 is SEHNR and CDR2 is FQNEAQ (reference sequence). This CDR3 is built from 15 residues. Trimming pared 5 bases from V and 2 bases from J, leaving 16 bases between. CDR3 sequence (DNA): TGTGCCAGCAGCCCCCGGGACTTGTACCCCTACGAGCAGTACTTC. It specifies CASSPRDLYPYEQYF.

This clone was detected a few times. This chain connects TRBV7-2 to TRBJ2-7; 7 bases match TRBD1. Trimming cost V 5 bases and J 1 base; bases outside gene matches: 8. The CDR3 contains 15 residues. Germline loops: CDR1 SGHTA, CDR2 FQGNSA. The CDR3 bases are TGTGCCAGCAGCCTCCGACAGGGTAGGTCCTACGAGCAGTACTTC. This encodes CASSLRQGRSYEQYF.

The J gene is TRBJ2-7, the V gene TRBV25-1; 8 bases align to TRBD1. CDR1 and CDR2 from the germline V gene are MGHDK and SYGVNS. Losses at the gene ends were 5 bases for V and 2 bases for J; bases not matched to a gene: 5. This CDR3 contains 14 residues. As DNA, the CDR3 is TGTGCCAGCAGTCAAGCGGACAGGGCCTACGAGCAGTACTTC. It yields the protein CASSQADRAYEQYF.

This chain connects TRBV7-8 to TRBJ1-1, with a tentative D call TRBD1 (6 bases). Trimming removed 5 bases from V and 2 bases from J, with 15 bases in between. The CDR3 runs 15 residues. Germline lookup yields CDR1 SGHVS and CDR2 FQNEAQ. CDR3 residues: CASSLSTGRNTEAFF. The CDR3 DNA reads TGTGCCAGCAGCCTTTCTACAGGGAGAAACACTGAAGCTTTCTTT.

J is TRBJ1-2 and V is TRBV7-4; D ambiguous. This CDR3 contains 14 residues. With 1 base removed from V and 3 bases from J, the gap between germline ends came to 9 bases. Germline CDR1 and CDR2: SGHVT and SQSDAQ. The CDR3 nucleotides read TGTGCCAGCAGCTTAGAAGCACCACACTATGGCTACACCTTC. Residues: CASSLEAPHYGYTF.

This clone was seen ten or more times. The chain employs TRBV7-3 and TRBJ2-1; 8 nucleotides match TRBD1. Germline CDR1 SGHTA, CDR2 FQGTGA. Trimming at V came to 2 bases and at J to 6 bases, leaving 6 bases not matched to a gene. This CDR3 spans 15 amino acids. The CDR3 sequence: CASSLDGTGGNEQFF. DNA of the CDR3: TGTGCCAGCAGCTTAGACGGAACAGGGGGCAATGAGCAGTTCTTC.

This chain connects TRBV19 to TRBJ1-2; tentative D call: TRBD1 (6 bases). Trimming took 4 bases from V and 0 from J, leaving 9 bases between them. CDR1 is LNHDA and CDR2 is SQIVND in the germline V gene (reference sequence). The CDR3 runs 14 residues. For the CDR3, the DNA is TGTGCCAGTAGTAGACAGGTAGCTAACTATGGCTACACCTTC. Amino acids: CASSRQVANYGYTF.